Presented here are 13 T cell receptor beta chains from one specimen sequenced in a study of T-cell memory formation after mild COVID-19. In TCRdb, the 5' RACE reads were re-called with MiXCR into one record per CDR3 protein. The top ten clones hold roughly 7.8% of a sample with hundreds of thousands of distinct CDR3 sequences, 17% of them seen once. The sequencing sample was made of PBMCs or a T cell subset sorted from them (not recorded which). Every receptor here comes from an adult woman who had mild COVID-19 (a few samples of this study predate the infection). Cell type and time point are not known.

Only a few counts were recorded for this clonotype. The genes are TRBV5-5 and TRBJ2-3; TRBD2 is a possible D gene (5 bases). V was trimmed by 6 bases and J by 4 bases, leaving 18 bases between them. Germline lookup yields CDR1 SGHKS and CDR2 YYEKEE (reference sequence). The CDR3 is made up of 15 amino acids. CDR3 DNA: TGTGCCAGCACTGCGACTATGGTAGCTGCAGATACGCAGTATTTT. This translates into CASTATMVAADTQYF.

V gene TRBV27 combines with J gene TRBJ2-6, with a tentative D call TRBD2 (5 bases). The CDR3 runs to 15 residues. Germline CDR1 MNHEY, CDR2 SMNVEV (reference sequence). The V and J ends lost 3 bases and 0 bases respectively, with 6 bases between them. CDR3 in amino acids: CASSFEGSGANVLTF. CDR3 DNA sequence: TGTGCCAGCAGTTTTGAGGGCTCTGGGGCCAACGTCCTGACTTTC. Looking up the rest from reference TRBV27 and TRBJ2-6 gives the full variable domain: EAQVTQNPRYLITVTGKKLTVTCSQNMNHEYMSWYRQDPGLGLRQIYYSMNVEVTDKGDVPEGYKVSRKEKRNFPLILESPSPNQTSLYFCASSFEGSGANVLTFGAGSRLTVL.

This clonotype turned up a few times. This chain joins TRBV7-9 and TRBJ2-1; 10 bases fit TRBD2. CDR1 SEHNR and CDR2 FQNEAQ come from the germline V gene (reference sequence). CDR3 length: 13 residues. The junction had 6 bases not matched to a gene; V was cut back by 11 bases and J by 5 bases. The CDR3 region is CAVQSGGDNEQFF. The CDR3, as DNA: TGTGCCGTACAGAGCGGGGGGGACAATGAGCAGTTCTTC.

The chain carries TRBV20-1 and TRBJ2-7; maybe TRBD2 (6 bases). The CDR3 runs to 15 residues. Trimming took 6 bases from V and 3 from J, leaving 21 bases between them. Germline CDR1 reads DFQATT; CDR2 reads SNEGSKA (reference sequence). CDR3 in amino acids: CSASAEWRESYEQYF. CDR3 in DNA: TGCAGTGCAAGCGCTGAATGGAGGGAAAGCTACGAGCAGTACTTC.

The chain links TRBV12-3 or TRBV12-4 to TRBJ1-1; D possibly corresponds to TRBD1 (5 bases). V was cut by 3 bases and J by 5 bases, with 16 bases left in between. This CDR3 has 15 amino acids. The CDR3 sequence is CASSLSRRWGTEAFF. CDR3 bases: TGTGCCAGCAGTTTGTCGCGCAGGTGGGGGACTGAAGCTTTCTTT.

The V call is TRBV29-1, the J call TRBJ1-5, with no clear D. The CDR3 spans 12 residues. The V gene's germline CDR1 is SQVTM and CDR2 ANQGSEA. V was pared by 5 bases and J by 2 bases, with 7 bases between. The CDR3 DNA is TGCAGCGTTCGCTCGGGCAATCAGCCCCAGCATTTT. Its translation: CSVRSGNQPQHF.

In its sample, this clonotype was seen a few times. V is TRBV28 and J is TRBJ2-7, with 9 bases that match TRBD2. V trimming: 3 bases; J trimming: 0 bases; junction bases outside the gene matches: 9. Germline loops: CDR1 MDHEN, CDR2 SYDVKM. The CDR3 runs to 17 residues. Written as DNA, the CDR3 is TGTGCCAGCAGTTTCGGAGGCGGAGCGGGAGGCTCCTACGAGCAGTACTTC. It yields the protein CASSFGGGAGGSYEQYF.

This sequence joins TRBV20-1 and TRBJ2-7; TRBD1 agrees at 7 bases. J gave up 3 bases and V 3 bases, and 23 bases lay outside the gene matches. This CDR3 region has 19 residues. Germline values: CDR1 DFQATT, CDR2 SNEGSKA (reference sequence). The CDR3 is CSASDMERDSPTRGYEQYF. In nucleotides, the CDR3 is TGCAGTGCTAGTGATATGGAAAGGGACAGCCCAACAAGGGGCTACGAGCAGTACTTC.

The table lists this clonotype with a few counts. This chain connects TRBV27 to TRBJ1-6; perhaps TRBD1 as D (5 bases). Germline V gene data show CDR1 as MNHEY and CDR2 as SMNVEV (reference sequence). Trimming left V 5 bases short and J 3 bases short, with 20 bases between. The CDR3 has 18 amino acids. CDR3 sequence: CASSIRAAGTGYNSPLHF. CDR3 sequence (DNA): TGTGCCAGCAGTATTCGGGCAGCCGGGACTGGCTATAATTCACCCCTCCACTTT.

The chain recombines TRBV15 with TRBJ1-4, with a weak D call TRBD1 (5 bases). Germline CDR1 is LNHNV and CDR2 is YYDKDF (reference sequence). The CDR3 spans 17 residues. Trimming took off 5 bases at V and 2 bases at J, with 18 bases between the two ends. CDR3 in amino acids: CATSEGVVWGTNEKLFF. The DNA for the CDR3 is TGTGCCACCAGCGAAGGGGTTGTATGGGGTACTAATGAAAAACTGTTTTTT.

The table lists this clonotype with many counts. The V gene is TRBV5-1, the J gene TRBJ2-7; TRBD1 agrees at 9 bases. Looked up from germline, CDR1 is SGHRS and CDR2 is YFSETQ. The V gene end was trimmed by 5 bases and the J gene end by 0 bases; junction bases not matched to a gene: 3. CDR3 length: 14 residues. CDR3 protein: CASRPGQGSYEQYF. Written as DNA, the CDR3 is TGCGCCAGCAGGCCGGGACAGGGCTCCTACGAGCAGTACTTC. The full variable domain, with the rest looked up from reference TRBV5-1 and TRBJ2-7, is KAGVTQTPRYLIKTRGQQVTLSCSPISGHRSVSWYQQTPGQGLQFLFEYFSETQRNKGNFPGRFSGRQFSNSRSEMNVSTLELGDSALYLCASRPGQGSYEQYFGPGTRLTVT.

This chain connects TRBV19 to TRBJ2-5; either TRBD1 or TRBD2 may fit D (5 bases each). The CDR3 is 14 residues long. Germline CDR1 LNHDA, CDR2 SQIVND (reference sequence). V was shortened by 5 bases and J by 7 bases, with 17 bases between the two germline ends. The CDR3 spells CASSPSDQRGTQYF. CDR3 DNA: TGTGCCAGTAGTCCATCGGACCAGAGGGGGACCCAGTACTTC. Combining the CDR3 with reference TRBV19 and TRBJ2-5 gives the whole variable domain DGGITQSPKYLFRKEGQNVTLSCEQNLNHDAMYWYRQDPGQGLRLIYYSQIVNDFQKGDIAEGYSVSREKKESFPLTVTSAQKNPTAFYLCASSPSDQRGTQYFGPGTRLLVL.

The chain couples TRBV6-5 to TRBJ1-5; D is uncertain. CDR1 is MNHEY, CDR2 SVGAGI, per germline. The V end lost 3 bases, the J end lost 11 bases, and 8 bases lay between the germline ends. The CDR3 covers 11 residues. The CDR3 sequence: CASSYTRSQHF. CDR3 in DNA: TGTGCCAGCAGTTATACAAGGTCCCAGCATTTT.